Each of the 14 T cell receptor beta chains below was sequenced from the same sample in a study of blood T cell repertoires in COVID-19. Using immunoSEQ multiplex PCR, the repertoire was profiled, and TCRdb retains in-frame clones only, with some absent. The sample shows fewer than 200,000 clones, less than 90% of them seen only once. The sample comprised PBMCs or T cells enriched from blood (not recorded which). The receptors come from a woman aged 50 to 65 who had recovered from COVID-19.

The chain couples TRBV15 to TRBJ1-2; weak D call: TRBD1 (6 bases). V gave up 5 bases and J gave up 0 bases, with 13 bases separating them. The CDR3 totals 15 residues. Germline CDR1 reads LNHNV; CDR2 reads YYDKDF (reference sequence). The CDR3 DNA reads TGTGCCACCAGCTATAAAGGGGGATCTAACTATGGCTACACCTTC. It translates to CATSYKGGSNYGYTF. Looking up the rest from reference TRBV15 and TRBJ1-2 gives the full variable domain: DAMVIQNPRYQVTQFGKPVTLSCSQTLNHNVMYWYQQKSSQAPKLLFHYYDKDFNNEADTPDNFQSRRPNTSFCFLDIRSPGLGDTAMYLCATSYKGGSNYGYTFGSGTRLTVV.

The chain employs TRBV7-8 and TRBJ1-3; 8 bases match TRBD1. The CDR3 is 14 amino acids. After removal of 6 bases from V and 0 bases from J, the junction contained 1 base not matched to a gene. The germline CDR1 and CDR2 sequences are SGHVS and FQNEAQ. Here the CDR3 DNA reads TGTGCCAGCAGGACAGGGGTCTCTGGAAACACCATATATTTT. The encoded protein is CASRTGVSGNTIYF.

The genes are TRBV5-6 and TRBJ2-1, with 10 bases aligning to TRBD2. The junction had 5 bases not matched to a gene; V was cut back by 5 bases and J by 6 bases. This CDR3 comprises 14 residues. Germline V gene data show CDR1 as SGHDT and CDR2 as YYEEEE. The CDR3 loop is CASSSASGGNEQFF. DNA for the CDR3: TGTGCCAGCAGTTCGGCTAGCGGGGGCAATGAGCAGTTCTTC.

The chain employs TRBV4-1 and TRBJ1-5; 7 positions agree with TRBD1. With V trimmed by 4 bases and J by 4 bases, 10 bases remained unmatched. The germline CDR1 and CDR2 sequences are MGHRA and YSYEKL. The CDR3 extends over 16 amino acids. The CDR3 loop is CASSLNPGTENQPQHF. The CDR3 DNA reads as TGCGCCAGCAGCCTGAACCCCGGGACAGAAAATCAGCCCCAGCATTTT.

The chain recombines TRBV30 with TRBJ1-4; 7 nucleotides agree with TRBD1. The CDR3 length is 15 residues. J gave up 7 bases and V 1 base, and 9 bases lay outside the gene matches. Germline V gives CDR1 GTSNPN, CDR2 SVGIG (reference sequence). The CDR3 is CAWSEGWTGGEKLFF. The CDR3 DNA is TGTGCCTGGAGTGAGGGATGGACAGGCGGTGAAAAACTGTTTTTT.

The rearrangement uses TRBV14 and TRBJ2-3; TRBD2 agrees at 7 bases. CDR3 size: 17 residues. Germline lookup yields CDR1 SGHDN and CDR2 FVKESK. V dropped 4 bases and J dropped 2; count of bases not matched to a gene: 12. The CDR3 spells CASSRGLVARNTDTQYF. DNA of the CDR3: TGTGCCAGCAGCCGAGGACTAGTCGCGCGAAACACAGATACGCAGTATTTT.

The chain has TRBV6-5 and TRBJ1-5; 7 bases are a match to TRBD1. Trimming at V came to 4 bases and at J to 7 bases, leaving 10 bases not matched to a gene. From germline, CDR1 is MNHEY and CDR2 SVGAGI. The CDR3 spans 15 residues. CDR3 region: CASSSLDRAWQPQHF. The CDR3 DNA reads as TGTGCCAGCAGTTCCCTCGACAGGGCTTGGCAGCCCCAGCATTTT.

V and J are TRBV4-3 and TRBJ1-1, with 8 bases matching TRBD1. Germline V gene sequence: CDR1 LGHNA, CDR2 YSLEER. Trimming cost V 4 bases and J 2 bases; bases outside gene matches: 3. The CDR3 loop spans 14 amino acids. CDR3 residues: CASSRGQGNTEAFF. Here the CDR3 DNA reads TGCGCCAGCAGCCGCGGACAGGGCAACACTGAAGCTTTCTTT.

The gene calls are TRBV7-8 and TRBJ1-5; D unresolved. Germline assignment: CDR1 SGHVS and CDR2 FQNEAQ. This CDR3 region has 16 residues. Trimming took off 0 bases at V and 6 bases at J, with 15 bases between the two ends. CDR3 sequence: CASSLAGAGEPQPQHF. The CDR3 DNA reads TGTGCCAGCAGCTTAGCCGGTGCGGGAGAGCCTCAGCCCCAGCATTTT.

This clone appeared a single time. The CDR3 reads CATSRGENRGTPLHF. In nucleotides, the CDR3 is TGTGCCACCAGCAGAGGGGAAAACCGAGGGACACCCCTCCACTTT. The chain is built from TRBV15 and TRBJ1-6; no firm D call. Germline V gene sequence: CDR1 LNHNV, CDR2 YYDKDF (reference sequence). This CDR3 has 15 residues. V dropped 1 base and J dropped 11 bases, with 15 bases sitting between them.

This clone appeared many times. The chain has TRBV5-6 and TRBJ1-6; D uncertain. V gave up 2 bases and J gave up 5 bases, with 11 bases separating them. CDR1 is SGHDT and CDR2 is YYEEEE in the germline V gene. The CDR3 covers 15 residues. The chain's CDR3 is CASSLDWQDNSPLHF. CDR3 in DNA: TGTGCCAGCAGCTTAGATTGGCAGGATAATTCACCCCTCCACTTT.

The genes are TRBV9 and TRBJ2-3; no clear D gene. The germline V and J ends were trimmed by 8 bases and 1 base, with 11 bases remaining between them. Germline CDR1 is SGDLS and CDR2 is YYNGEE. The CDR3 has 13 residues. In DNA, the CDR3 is TGTGCCAGGTCCGTTGGAGGCACAGATACGCAGTATTTT. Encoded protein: CARSVGGTDTQYF.

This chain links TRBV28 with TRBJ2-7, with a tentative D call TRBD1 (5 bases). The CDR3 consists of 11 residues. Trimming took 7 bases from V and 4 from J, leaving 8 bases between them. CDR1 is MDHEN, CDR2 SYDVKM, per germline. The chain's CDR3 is CASIAGYEQYV. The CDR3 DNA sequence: TGTGCCAGCATCGCAGGGTACGAGCAGTACGTC.

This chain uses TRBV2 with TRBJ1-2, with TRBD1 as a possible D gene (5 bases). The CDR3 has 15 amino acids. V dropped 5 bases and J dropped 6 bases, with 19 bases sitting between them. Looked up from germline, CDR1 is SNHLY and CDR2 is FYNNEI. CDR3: CASSSSPIGGDGYTF. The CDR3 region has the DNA TGTGCCAGCAGTTCAAGCCCTATTGGGGGGGATGGCTACACCTTC.